This T cell receptor (beta chain) emerged from a study of OX40 agonist ivuxolimab in advanced cancers. Overall study context: Patients in dose escalation had liver, melanoma, kidney or head and neck cancers. Study-wide findings and caveats: Mean expanded clone counts were higher in CD8+ than CD4+ T cells. Among the lowest levels of clonal expansion were found in partial responders at 0.1-3.0 mg/kg.

As concerns this clone: Its antigen is undetermined.

This table comes from immunoSEQ multiplex PCR, and its TCRdb copy is limited to in-frame clones, with some not included. This sample has about 69,000 clones; approximately 90% occur once, and the top ten carry about 0.29%. The CDR3 totals 16 residues. Unmatched junction bases numbered 11, after V lost 2 bases and J lost 8 bases. Germline V gene sequence: CDR1 MNHEY, CDR2 SMNVEV (reference sequence). The clonotype originates from an adult with an advanced solid tumor such as melanoma, head and neck, liver or kidney cancer. Sequenced material: CD4+ or CD8+ T cells sorted from blood, taken in a trial of the OX40 agonist ivuxolimab. V usage is TRBV27 and J usage is TRBJ2-1, with TRBD2 matching 8 bases. CDR3 in amino acids: CASSLRPGLGIHEQFF. CDR3 DNA: TGTGCCAGCAGTTTAAGGCCGGGACTAGGGATCCATGAGCAGTTCTTC.